The 20 T cell receptor beta chains in this list originate from one sample, sequenced in a study of lymphopenia after photon versus proton radiotherapy. TCRdb's copy holds only in-frame clones and misses some; the assay was immunoSEQ multiplex PCR. The data hold around 18,000 clones, with 80% to 90% observed a single time. Source: peripheral blood, taken from a patient treated with proton-based radiotherapy. The receptors come from a man aged 65-85 years with pancreatic cancer.

CDR3 sequence (DNA): TGTGCCAGCAGCTTGGGGCTGGGGGGAGGACAGCCCCAGCATTTT. Translating gives CASSLGLGGGQPQHF. The chain employs TRBV5-8 and TRBJ1-5; TRBD1 is a possible D gene (5 bases). The CDR3 is 15 residues long. CDR1 is SGHTS and CDR2 is YDEGEE in the germline V gene. V lost 0 bases to trimming and J lost 7 bases, with 14 bases between them.

The chain recombines TRBV11-2 with TRBJ1-4; D is unclear. Germline-derived CDR1 and CDR2 are SGHAT and FQNNGV. The CDR3 is 12 amino acids. Trimming cost V 7 bases and J 6 bases, with 9 bases left between them. The DNA of the CDR3 is TGTGCCAGCAACGGTGGGGATGAAAAACTGTTTTTT. This encodes CASNGGDEKLFF.

V gene TRBV28 combines with J gene TRBJ1-6; D may be TRBD1 (5 bases). In germline, CDR1 is MDHEN, CDR2 SYDVKM. This CDR3 contains 13 residues. Trimming left V 6 bases short and J 7 bases short, with 10 bases between. CDR3 loop: CASRPGGNSPLHF. The CDR3 nucleotides read TGTGCCAGCAGGCCCGGGGGGAATTCACCCCTCCACTTT. The variable domain in full, completed from reference TRBV28 and TRBJ1-6, reads DVKVTQSSRYLVKRTGEKVFLECVQDMDHENMFWYRQDPGLGLRLIYFSYDVKMKEKGDIPEGYSVSREKKERFSLILESASTNQTSMYLCASRPGGNSPLHFGNGTRLTVT.

This chain joins TRBV11-3 and TRBJ2-7; 9 nucleotides agree with TRBD1. This CDR3 is 15 amino acids long. J gave up 3 bases and V 5 bases, and 8 bases lay outside the gene matches. Germline V gene data show CDR1 as SGHNT and CDR2 as YENEEA. The CDR3 spells CASSRAGQGSYEQYF. The CDR3 DNA reads as TGTGCCAGCAGCCGAGCCGGACAGGGGAGCTACGAGCAGTACTTC.

V is TRBV30 and J is TRBJ2-7; the match to TRBD2 covers 9 bases. There are 14 residues in the CDR3. Germline values: CDR1 GTSNPN, CDR2 SVGIG (reference sequence). The trim removed 4 bases at V and 7 bases at J, leaving 11 bases unmatched. The CDR3 sequence is CAWKWAGGPQEQYF. CDR3 sequence (DNA): TGTGCCTGGAAGTGGGCGGGAGGGCCTCAGGAGCAGTACTTC.

The chain employs TRBV5-6 and TRBJ2-3; 7 bases agree with TRBD2. The CDR3 has 17 residues. The V gene's germline CDR1 is SGHDT and CDR2 YYEEEE. The V gene end was trimmed by 1 base and the J gene end by 0 bases; junction bases not matched to a gene: 8. The DNA for the CDR3 is TGTGCCAGCAGCTTGATACGACTAGCTAAAAGCACAGATACGCAGTATTTT. It yields the protein CASSLIRLAKSTDTQYF.

The rearrangement joins TRBV19 to TRBJ2-1, with 11 bases aligning to TRBD2. The germline V gene encodes CDR1 LNHDA and CDR2 SQIVND (reference sequence). The CDR3 runs to 16 residues. V was pared by 5 bases and J by 7 bases, with 10 bases of the junction left unmatched. CDR3 amino acids: CASSGGLAVRRNEQFF. In DNA, the CDR3 is TGTGCCAGTAGTGGGGGACTAGCGGTACGACGGAATGAGCAGTTCTTC.

The J gene is TRBJ1-1, the V gene TRBV6-1; no definite D call. V shed 1 base and J shed 8 bases, with 8 bases lying between them. The CDR3 has 12 amino acids. Germline lookup yields CDR1 MNHNS and CDR2 SASEGT. CDR3 coding DNA: TGTGCCAGCAGTGAAGTCGGAGGGGAAGCTTTCTTT. Its protein product is CASSEVGGEAFF.

On this clone: Other DNA sequences from this sample encode an identical CDR3 as well. The chain recombines TRBV10-3 with TRBJ2-7; D possibly matches TRBD1 or TRBD2 (6 bases each). Trimming removed 3 bases from V and 7 bases from J, with 19 bases in between. This CDR3 has 15 residues. The V gene's germline CDR1 is ENHRY and CDR2 SYGVKD. CDR3 residues: CAISENGGGRGEQYF. The CDR3 nucleotides are TGTGCCATCAGTGAAAATGGAGGGGGTCGGGGTGAGCAGTACTTC.

The V gene is TRBV28, the J gene TRBJ1-5, with TRBD1 identical over 8 bases. V was pared by 4 bases and J by 2 bases, with 4 bases of the junction left unmatched. Per germline, CDR1 MDHEN and CDR2 SYDVKM. This CDR3 is built from 15 residues. The CDR3 reads CASSSGGDGNQPQHF. The CDR3 nucleotides read TGTGCCAGCAGTTCAGGGGGCGATGGCAATCAGCCCCAGCATTTT.

This clone is a singleton in its sample. The chain carries TRBV29-1 and TRBJ1-1; 9 nucleotides line up with TRBD1. Germline V gene data show CDR1 as SQVTM and CDR2 as ANQGSEA. CDR3 length: 15 residues. V lost 6 bases and J lost 2; bases outside the gene matches: 10. The CDR3, as DNA: TGCAGCGTAGACAGGACAGGGGCCCCCAACACTGAAGCTTTCTTT. Translated, it gives CSVDRTGAPNTEAFF.

The chain combines TRBV6-5 with TRBJ2-2; D is possibly TRBD1 (5 bases). The V gene's germline CDR1 is MNHEY and CDR2 SVGAGI. The CDR3 covers 14 residues. Trimming took 7 bases from V and 0 from J, leaving 9 bases between them. The CDR3 region is CASKGQTNTGELFF. The CDR3 DNA reads TGTGCCAGCAAGGGGCAGACGAACACCGGGGAGCTGTTTTTT.

The chain couples TRBV18 to TRBJ1-4; 12 bases agree with TRBD1. V lost 3 bases, J lost 7 bases, and 3 bases stayed unmatched. Germline V gene lookup returns CDR1 KGHSH and CDR2 LQKENI. This CDR3 is built from 15 residues. CDR3 DNA sequence: TGTGCCAGCTCACCGGGACAGGGGGCGAGTGAAAAACTGTTTTTT. This translates into CASSPGQGASEKLFF. The variable domain in full, completed from reference TRBV18 and TRBJ1-4, reads NAGVMQNPRHLVRRRGQEARLRCSPMKGHSHVYWYRQLPEEGLKFMVYLQKENIIDESGMPKERFSAEFPKEGPSILRIQQVVRGDSAAYFCASSPGQGASEKLFFGSGTQLSVL.

The chain carries TRBV7-2 and TRBJ2-3; perhaps TRBD2 as D (6 bases). Germline loops: CDR1 SGHTA, CDR2 FQGNSA. There are 14 residues in the CDR3. The V end lost 5 bases, the J end lost 0 bases, and 9 bases lay between the germline ends. The CDR3 loop reads CASSRGLSTDTQYF. Here the CDR3 DNA reads TGTGCCAGCAGCAGGGGACTTAGCACAGATACGCAGTATTTT.

This clone was seen a single time. CDR3 protein: CASSLYLGMETQYF. CDR3 nucleotide sequence: TGTGCCAGCAGCTTGTATTTAGGGATGGAGACCCAGTACTTC. This sequence joins TRBV5-8 and TRBJ2-5; D remains unclear. Germline assignment: CDR1 SGHTS and CDR2 YDEGEE. The CDR3 spans 14 residues. The V and J ends lost 1 base and 5 bases respectively, with 12 bases between them.

J is TRBJ1-5 and V is TRBV30; maybe TRBD1 (5 bases). CDR3 length: 13 amino acids. Germline V gene sequence: CDR1 GTSNPN, CDR2 SVGIG (reference sequence). The ends were cut back, 3 bases at V and 4 bases at J, with 10 bases in the middle. The DNA of the CDR3 is TGTGCCTGGAGCAGACAGAATAATCAGCCCCAGCATTTT. The encoded protein is CAWSRQNNQPQHF.

This clone was picked up a small number of times. This chain joins TRBV7-2 and TRBJ1-5; D is ambiguous. CDR3 size: 13 residues. Germline V CDR1 and CDR2: SGHTA, FQGNSA. The ends were cut back, 2 bases at V and 2 bases at J, with 4 bases in the middle. The CDR3 coding sequence is TGTGCCAGCAGCTTAACCCGCAATCAGCCCCAGCATTTT. Translated: CASSLTRNQPQHF.

Only a few counts were recorded for this clone. The rearrangement uses TRBV29-1 and TRBJ2-6; possibly TRBD2 for D (6 bases). V dropped 6 bases and J dropped 1 base, with 13 bases sitting between them. Per germline, CDR1 SQVTM and CDR2 ANQGSEA. This CDR3 contains 15 residues. CDR3 sequence: CSVLPGVSGANVLTF. CDR3 bases: TGCAGCGTACTCCCGGGAGTATCTGGGGCCAACGTCCTGACTTTC.

This clone was seen a single time. The chain links TRBV2 to TRBJ1-1; the D gene is possibly TRBD1 (5 bases). The CDR3 length is 17 residues. V was clipped by 7 bases and J by 7 bases, with 28 bases between them. Germline V gene data show CDR1 as SNHLY and CDR2 as FYNNEI. In nucleotides, the CDR3 is TGTGCCAGCAAGAAGGACGTTGTCAGACAGTCAGGCTTTGAAGCTTTCTTT. Amino acid sequence: CASKKDVVRQSGFEAFF.

The CDR3 sequence is CASSMLRQGGNTIYF. The CDR3 nucleotides are TGTGCCAGTAGTATGCTTCGGCAGGGGGGAAACACCATATATTTT. V usage is TRBV19 and J usage is TRBJ1-3, with D perhaps matching TRBD1 (6 bases). From germline, CDR1 is LNHDA and CDR2 SQIVND (reference sequence). With 3 bases removed from V and 4 bases from J, the gap between germline ends came to 13 bases. This CDR3 has 15 residues.